The entry that follows covers one T cell receptor (beta chain) sequence. Method: immunoSEQ multiplex PCR; TCRdb's copy keeps in-frame clones and lacks some. Of about 240,000 clones listed, 75% to 85% are singletons. This entry comes from a study of blood T cell repertoires in COVID-19. CDR3 length equals 16 residues. V shed 0 bases, J shed 3 bases, and the junction held 5 bases outside the gene matches. Germline lookup yields CDR1 SGHDT and CDR2 YYEEEE. The sample comprised peripheral blood. This chain joins TRBV5-6 and TRBJ1-1; 10 bases fit TRBD1. This clonotype was obtained from a human donor in a cohort sampled during active COVID-19. CDR3 DNA sequence: TGTGCCAGCAGCTTGGTGACAGGGGGCTTGGACACTGAAGCTTTCTTT. Its protein product is CASSLVTGGLDTEAFF.